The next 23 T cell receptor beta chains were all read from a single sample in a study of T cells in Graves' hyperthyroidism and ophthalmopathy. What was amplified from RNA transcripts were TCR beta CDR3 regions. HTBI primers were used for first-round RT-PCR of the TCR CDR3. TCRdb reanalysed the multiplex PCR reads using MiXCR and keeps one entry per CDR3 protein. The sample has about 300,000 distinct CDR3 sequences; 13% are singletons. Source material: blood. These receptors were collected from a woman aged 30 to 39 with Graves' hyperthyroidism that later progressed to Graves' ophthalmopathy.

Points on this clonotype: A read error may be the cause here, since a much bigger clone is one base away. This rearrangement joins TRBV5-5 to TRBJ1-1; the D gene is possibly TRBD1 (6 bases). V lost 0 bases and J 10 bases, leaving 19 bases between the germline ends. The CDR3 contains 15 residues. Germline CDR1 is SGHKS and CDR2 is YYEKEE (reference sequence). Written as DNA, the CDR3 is TGTGCCAGCAGCTTGGAGCCCACAGGGTTTGCTGGAGCTTTCTTT. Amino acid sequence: CASSLEPTGFAGAFF. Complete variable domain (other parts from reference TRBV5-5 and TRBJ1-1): DAGVTQSPTHLIKTRGQQVTLRCSPISGHKSVSWYQQVLGQGPQFIFQYYEKEERGRGNFPDRFSARQFPNYSSELNVNALLLGDSALYLCASSLEPTGFAGAFFGQGTRLTVV.

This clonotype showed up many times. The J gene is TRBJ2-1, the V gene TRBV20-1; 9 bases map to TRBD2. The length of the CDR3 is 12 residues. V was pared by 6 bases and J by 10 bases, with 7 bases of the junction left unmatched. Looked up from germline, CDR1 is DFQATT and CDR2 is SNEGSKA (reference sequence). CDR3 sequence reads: CSAIAGADEQFF. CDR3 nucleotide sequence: TGCAGTGCAATAGCGGGAGCGGACGAGCAGTTCTTC.

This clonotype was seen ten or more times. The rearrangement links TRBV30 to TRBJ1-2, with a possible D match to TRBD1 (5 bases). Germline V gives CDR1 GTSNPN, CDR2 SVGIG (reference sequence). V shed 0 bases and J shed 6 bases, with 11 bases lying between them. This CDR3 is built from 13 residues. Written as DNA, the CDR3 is TGTGCCTGGAGTGTCACAGGACCCAATGGCTACACCTTC. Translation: CAWSVTGPNGYTF.

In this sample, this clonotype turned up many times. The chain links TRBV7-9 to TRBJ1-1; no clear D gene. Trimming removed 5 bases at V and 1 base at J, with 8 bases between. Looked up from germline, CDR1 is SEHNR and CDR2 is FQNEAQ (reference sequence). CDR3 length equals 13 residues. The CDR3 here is CASSIDGNTEAFF. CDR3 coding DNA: TGTGCCAGCAGCATAGACGGGAACACTGAAGCTTTCTTT.

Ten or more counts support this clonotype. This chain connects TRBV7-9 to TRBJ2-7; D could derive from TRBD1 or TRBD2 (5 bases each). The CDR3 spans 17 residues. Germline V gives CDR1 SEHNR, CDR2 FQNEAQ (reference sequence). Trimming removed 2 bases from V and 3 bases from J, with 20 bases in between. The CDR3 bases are TGTGCCAGCAGCTTAATGGCCACCGGGGCAAAAGTCTACGAGCAGTACTTC. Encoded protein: CASSLMATGAKVYEQYF.

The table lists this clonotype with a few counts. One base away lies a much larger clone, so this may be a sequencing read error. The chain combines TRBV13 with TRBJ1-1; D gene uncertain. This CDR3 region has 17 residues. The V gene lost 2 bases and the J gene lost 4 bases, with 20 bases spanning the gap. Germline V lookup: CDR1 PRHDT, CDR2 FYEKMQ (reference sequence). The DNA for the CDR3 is TGTGCCAGCAGCTTAACTCCGGGTTCCCTCATGAGCACTGAAGCTTTCTTT. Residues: CASSLTPGSLMSTEAFF.

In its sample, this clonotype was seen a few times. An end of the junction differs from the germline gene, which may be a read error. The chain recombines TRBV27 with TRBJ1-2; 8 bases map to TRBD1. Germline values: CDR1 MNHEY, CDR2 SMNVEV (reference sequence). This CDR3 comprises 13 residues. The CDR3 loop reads CAGRGQEDYGYTF. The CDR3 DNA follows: TGTGCCGGCAGGGGACAGGAGGACTATGGCTACACCTTC.

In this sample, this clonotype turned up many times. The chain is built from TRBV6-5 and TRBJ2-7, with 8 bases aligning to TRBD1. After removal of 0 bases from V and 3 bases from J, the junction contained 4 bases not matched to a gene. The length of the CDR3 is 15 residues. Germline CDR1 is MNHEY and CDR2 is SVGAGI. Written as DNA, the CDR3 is TGTGCCAGCAGTTACTCCGCGACAGGGGTCTACGAGCAGTACTTC. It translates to CASSYSATGVYEQYF.

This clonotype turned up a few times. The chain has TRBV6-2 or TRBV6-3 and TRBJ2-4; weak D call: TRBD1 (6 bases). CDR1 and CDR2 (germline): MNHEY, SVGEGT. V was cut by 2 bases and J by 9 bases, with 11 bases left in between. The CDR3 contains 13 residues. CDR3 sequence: CASSYRGSGIQYF. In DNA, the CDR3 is TGTGCCAGCAGTTACAGGGGGTCGGGCATTCAGTACTTC.

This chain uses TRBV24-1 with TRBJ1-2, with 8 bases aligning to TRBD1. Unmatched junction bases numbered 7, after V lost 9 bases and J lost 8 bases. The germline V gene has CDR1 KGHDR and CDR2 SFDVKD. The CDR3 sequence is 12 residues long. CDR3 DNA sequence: TGTGCCACCGGATCGACAGGGGAGGGCTACACCTTC. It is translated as CATGSTGEGYTF.

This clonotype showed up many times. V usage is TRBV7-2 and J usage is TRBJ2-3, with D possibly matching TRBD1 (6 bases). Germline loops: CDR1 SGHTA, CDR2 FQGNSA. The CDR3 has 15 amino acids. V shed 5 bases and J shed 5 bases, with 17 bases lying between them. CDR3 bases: TGTGCCAGCAGCCTTACCGGGACACGTGAAGATACGCAGTATTTT. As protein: CASSLTGTREDTQYF.

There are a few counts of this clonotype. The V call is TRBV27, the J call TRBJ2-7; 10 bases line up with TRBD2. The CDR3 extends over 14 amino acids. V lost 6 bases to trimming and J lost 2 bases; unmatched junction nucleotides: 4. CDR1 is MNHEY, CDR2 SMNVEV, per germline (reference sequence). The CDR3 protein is CASRWTSGTYEQYF. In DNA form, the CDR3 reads TGTGCCAGCAGGTGGACTAGCGGTACCTACGAGCAGTACTTC.

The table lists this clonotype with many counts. CDR3 loop: CASRRDLSRTDTQYF. The CDR3 region has the DNA TGCGCCAGCCGGCGGGACCTGTCTCGCACAGATACGCAGTATTTT. This chain connects TRBV5-1 to TRBJ2-3, with D maybe TRBD2 (6 bases). V lost 7 bases and J lost 1, with 16 bases in between. The CDR3 is made up of 15 amino acids. CDR1 is SGHRS, CDR2 YFSETQ, per germline. Variable domain in full (rest from reference TRBV5-1 and TRBJ2-3): KAGVTQTPRYLIKTRGQQVTLSCSPISGHRSVSWYQQTPGQGLQFLFEYFSETQRNKGNFPGRFSGRQFSNSRSEMNVSTLELGDSALYLCASRRDLSRTDTQYFGPGTRLTVL.

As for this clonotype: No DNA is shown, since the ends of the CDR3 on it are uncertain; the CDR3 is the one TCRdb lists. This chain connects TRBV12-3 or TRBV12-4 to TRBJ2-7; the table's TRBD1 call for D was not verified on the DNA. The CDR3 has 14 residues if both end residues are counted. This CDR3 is CASSFGTGSYEQCF.

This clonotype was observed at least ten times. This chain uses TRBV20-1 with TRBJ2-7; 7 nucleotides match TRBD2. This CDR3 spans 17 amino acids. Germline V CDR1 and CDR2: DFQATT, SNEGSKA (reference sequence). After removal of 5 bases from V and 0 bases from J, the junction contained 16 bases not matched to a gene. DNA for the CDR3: TGCAGTGCTCTAGTGGGTGGGGGGGGTCCGAGCTCCTACGAGCAGTACTTC. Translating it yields CSALVGGGGPSSYEQYF.

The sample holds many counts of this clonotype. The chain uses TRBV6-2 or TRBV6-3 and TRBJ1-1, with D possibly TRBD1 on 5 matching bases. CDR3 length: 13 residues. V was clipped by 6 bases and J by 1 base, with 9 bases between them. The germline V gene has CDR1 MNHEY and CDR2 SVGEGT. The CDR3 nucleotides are TGTGCCAGCAGACCTAGGGGGAACACTGAAGCTTTCTTT. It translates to CASRPRGNTEAFF.

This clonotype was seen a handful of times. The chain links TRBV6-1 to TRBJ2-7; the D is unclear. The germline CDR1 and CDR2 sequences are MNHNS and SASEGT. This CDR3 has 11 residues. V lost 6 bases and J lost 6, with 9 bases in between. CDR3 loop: CASSRRSEQYF. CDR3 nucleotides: TGTGCCAGCAGCCGGAGAAGCGAGCAGTACTTC.

The CDR3 here is CASNPTITQETQYF. The DNA for the CDR3 is TGTGCCAGTAACCCCACAATAACCCAAGAGACCCAGTACTTC. The genes are TRBV19 and TRBJ2-5; D unresolved. Per the germline V gene, CDR1 is LNHDA and CDR2 is SQIVND (reference sequence). CDR3 length: 14 amino acids. The V end was cut by 7 bases, the J end by 1 base, with 13 bases between. The entire variable domain, with the rest obtained from reference TRBV19 and TRBJ2-5, is as follows: DGGITQSPKYLFRKEGQNVTLSCEQNLNHDAMYWYRQDPGQGLRLIYYSQIVNDFQKGDIAEGYSVSREKKESFPLTVTSAQKNPTAFYLCASNPTITQETQYFGPGTRLLVL.

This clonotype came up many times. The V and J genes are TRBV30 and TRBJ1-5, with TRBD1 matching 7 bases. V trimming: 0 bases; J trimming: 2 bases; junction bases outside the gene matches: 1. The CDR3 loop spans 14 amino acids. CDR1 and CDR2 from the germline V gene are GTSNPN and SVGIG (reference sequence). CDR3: CAWSVGTGNQPQHF. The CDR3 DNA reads TGTGCCTGGAGTGTAGGGACAGGCAATCAGCCCCAGCATTTT.

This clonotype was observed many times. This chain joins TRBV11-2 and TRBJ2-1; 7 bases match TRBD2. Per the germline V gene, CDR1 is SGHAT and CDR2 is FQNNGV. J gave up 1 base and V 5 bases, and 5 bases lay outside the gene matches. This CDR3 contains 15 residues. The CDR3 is CASSPGRGSYNEQFF. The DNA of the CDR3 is TGTGCCAGCAGCCCGGGGAGGGGATCCTACAATGAGCAGTTCTTC. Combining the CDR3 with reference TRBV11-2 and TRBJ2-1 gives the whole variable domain EAGVAQSPRYKIIEKRQSVAFWCNPISGHATLYWYQQILGQGPKLLIQFQNNGVVDDSQLPKDRFSAERLKGVDSTLKIQPAKLEDSAVYLCASSPGRGSYNEQFFGPGTRLTVL.

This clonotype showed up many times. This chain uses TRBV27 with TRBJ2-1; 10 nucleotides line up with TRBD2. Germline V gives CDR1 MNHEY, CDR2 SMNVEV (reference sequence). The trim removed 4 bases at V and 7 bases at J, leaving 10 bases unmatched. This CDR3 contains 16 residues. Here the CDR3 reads CASSSPILAGNNEQFF. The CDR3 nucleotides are TGTGCCAGCAGTTCCCCCATACTAGCGGGGAATAATGAGCAGTTCTTC.

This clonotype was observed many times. CDR3 DNA sequence: TGCAGTGCCCTCAGGGGTACCGGGGAGCTGTTTTTT. Protein sequence: CSALRGTGELFF. The chain combines TRBV20-1 with TRBJ2-2; maybe TRBD1 (6 bases). Between the trimmed V and J ends, which lost 6 bases and 5 bases, there was a span of 10 bases. Germline V gene lookup returns CDR1 DFQATT and CDR2 SNEGSKA (reference sequence). The CDR3 sequence is 12 residues long.

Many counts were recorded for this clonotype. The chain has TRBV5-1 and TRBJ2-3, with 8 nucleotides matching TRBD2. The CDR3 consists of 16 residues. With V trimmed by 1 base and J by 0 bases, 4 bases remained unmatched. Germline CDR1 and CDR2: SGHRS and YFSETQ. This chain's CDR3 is CASSLSLAGSTDTQYF. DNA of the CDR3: TGCGCCAGCAGCTTGTCGCTAGCGGGTAGCACAGATACGCAGTATTTT.